This passage covers 22 T cell receptor beta chains from one sample sequenced in a study of response to subunit inactivated influenza vaccine. TCRdb itself ran the RT-PCR reads through MiXCR, one entry per CDR3 protein. The sample records just under 250,000 distinct CDR3 sequences, 12% being singletons. The sequencing here drew on non-naive T cells sorted from PBMCs, taken roughly 15 days before vaccination. Receptors were obtained from a man between 45 and 60 years old who received an inactivated influenza vaccine.

This clonotype came up a few times. V usage is TRBV15 and J usage is TRBJ2-2, with D possibly matching TRBD2 (5 bases). CDR1 and CDR2 (germline): LNHNV, YYDKDF (reference sequence). V was trimmed by 0 bases and J by 7 bases, leaving 15 bases between them. The CDR3 totals 16 residues. CDR3 amino acids: CATSRDVGTSGGELFF. The CDR3 DNA follows: TGTGCCACCAGCAGAGATGTTGGAACCAGCGGCGGGGAGCTGTTTTTT.

This clonotype occurred many times. This rearrangement joins TRBV24-1 to TRBJ2-1; TRBD2 matches 13 bases. CDR3 length: 17 amino acids. Germline V gene data show CDR1 as KGHDR and CDR2 as SFDVKD. V gave up 0 bases and J gave up 9 bases; unmatched junction bases: 7. CDR3 residues: CATSDLQLAGGPGEQFF. The DNA of the CDR3 is TGTGCCACCAGTGATTTGCAACTAGCGGGGGGGCCGGGTGAGCAGTTCTTC.

Regarding this clonotype: Because the CDR3's place on the DNA is in doubt, the DNA is left out and the CDR3 is given as listed by TCRdb. This chain links TRBV27 with TRBJ2-1; the D call of TRBD1 is as the table states it, not checked on the DNA. The germline V gene encodes CDR1 MNHEY and CDR2 SMNVEV (reference sequence). The CDR3 extends over 15 residues, inclusive of both ends. The chain's CDR3 is CASSFWGQGANERFF.

The chain links TRBV18 to TRBJ2-1; 12 bases agree with TRBD2. This CDR3 is built from 16 residues. J was trimmed by 6 bases and V by 2 bases; bases with no gene match: 5. Per the germline V gene, CDR1 is KGHSH and CDR2 is LQKENI. The CDR3 protein is CASSPLLAGGPNEQFF. The CDR3 region has the DNA TGTGCCAGCTCACCATTACTAGCGGGAGGACCCAATGAGCAGTTCTTC.

V and J are TRBV10-2 and TRBJ1-3; the D gene is possibly TRBD1 (6 bases). The V gene lost 3 bases and the J gene lost 4 bases, with 13 bases spanning the gap. CDR3 size: 15 residues. Germline CDR1 reads WSHSY; CDR2 reads SAAADI. CDR3 loop: CASSDGGRGGNTIYF. The CDR3 nucleotides are TGCGCCAGCAGTGACGGGGGCAGGGGCGGAAACACCATATATTTT.

At least ten counts were recorded for this clonotype. The chain is built from TRBV18 and TRBJ2-7, with TRBD2 matching over 8 bases. The CDR3 spans 14 residues. Germline CDR1 KGHSH, CDR2 LQKENI. The V gene end was trimmed by 4 bases and the J gene end by 0 bases; junction bases not matched to a gene: 2. In DNA form, the CDR3 reads TGTGCCAGCTCACTGAGCGGGAGCTCCTACGAGCAGTACTTC. Encoded protein: CASSLSGSSYEQYF.

The chain joins TRBV18 to TRBJ1-1; D call uncertain. Germline-derived CDR1 and CDR2 are KGHSH and LQKENI. V lost 4 bases to trimming and J lost 3 bases, with 15 bases between them. This CDR3 has 15 residues. DNA of the CDR3: TGTGCCAGCTCACTCCGAGCACAGCAAGACACTGAAGCTTTCTTT. Translation gives CASSLRAQQDTEAFF.

The genes are TRBV18 and TRBJ1-6, with a possible D match to TRBD1 (6 bases). V was pared by 8 bases and J by 5 bases, with 13 bases between. Germline CDR1 KGHSH, CDR2 LQKENI. The CDR3 totals 14 residues. The DNA for the CDR3 is TGTGCCAGCACCCGAGCAGGGGATAATTCACCCCTCCACTTT. Translated: CASTRAGDNSPLHF.

At least ten counts were recorded for this clonotype. This chain links TRBV4-3 with TRBJ1-2; no firm D call. Trimming removed 0 bases at V and 4 bases at J, with 6 bases between. The CDR3 runs to 13 residues. Germline lookup yields CDR1 LGHNA and CDR2 YSLEER. CDR3 coding DNA: TGCGCCAGCAGCCAAGAGATCGGCTATGGCTACACCTTC. This encodes CASSQEIGYGYTF.

The chain has TRBV12-3 or TRBV12-4 and TRBJ2-1; D uncertain. This CDR3 spans 12 amino acids. V was trimmed by 4 bases and J by 12 bases, leaving 13 bases between them. CDR3 loop: CASSYSPTSQFF. CDR3 nucleotides: TGTGCCAGCAGTTACTCCCCAACATCGCAGTTCTTC.

Concerning this clonotype itself: Mismatch with germline at one junction end may stem from a read error. V gene TRBV7-7 combines with J gene TRBJ2-2, with D perhaps matching TRBD2 (5 bases). Germline V gene data show CDR1 as SSHAT and CDR2 as FNYEAQ (reference sequence). The length of the CDR3 is 15 residues. The CDR3 sequence: CASSLSGVNTGELFF. The CDR3 bases are TGTGCTAGCAGCTTATCCGGGGTCAACACCGGGGAGCTGTTTTTT. Based on the CDR3 plus reference TRBV7-7 and TRBJ2-2, the full variable domain is GAGVSQSPRYKVTKRGQDVTLRCDPISSHATLYWYQQALGQGPEFLTYFNYEAQPDKSGLPSDRFSAERPEGSISTLTIQRTEQRDSAMYRCASSLSGVNTGELFFGEGSRLTVL.

The chain links TRBV30 to TRBJ1-5, with D possibly being TRBD1 (5 bases). Germline V gene lookup returns CDR1 GTSNPN and CDR2 SVGIG (reference sequence). The CDR3 contains 17 residues. Trimming left V 1 base short and J 3 bases short, with 19 bases between. For the CDR3, the DNA is TGTGCCTGGAGTGCCGGGACCGCCGTCGCGGTCAATCAGCCCCAGCATTTT. This sequence encodes CAWSAGTAVAVNQPQHF.

This clonotype was detected ten times or more. The chain has TRBV11-2 and TRBJ2-7; tentatively, D is TRBD2 (6 bases). This CDR3 is built from 12 residues. The germline V gene has CDR1 SGHAT and CDR2 FQNNGV. V lost 5 bases and J lost 3, with 8 bases in between. The CDR3 DNA follows: TGTGCCAGCAGCGGAGGGAACTACGAGCAGTACTTC. It encodes CASSGGNYEQYF. Full variable domain (outside the CDR3, taken from reference TRBV11-2 and TRBJ2-7): EAGVAQSPRYKIIEKRQSVAFWCNPISGHATLYWYQQILGQGPKLLIQFQNNGVVDDSQLPKDRFSAERLKGVDSTLKIQPAKLEDSAVYLCASSGGNYEQYFGPGTRLTVT.

The chain carries TRBV7-2 and TRBJ1-5; D unclear. The germline V gene encodes CDR1 SGHTA and CDR2 FQGNSA. V dropped 1 base and J dropped 7 bases, with 8 bases sitting between them. This CDR3 is built from 13 residues. The CDR3 sequence is CASSLDLGQPQHF. The CDR3 DNA sequence: TGTGCCAGCAGCTTAGATTTAGGCCAGCCCCAGCATTTT.

This clonotype has only a few counts. This chain joins TRBV5-1 and TRBJ1-2, with 10 bases fitting TRBD1. The germline CDR1 and CDR2 sequences are SGHRS and YFSETQ. V shed 6 bases, J shed 6 bases, and the junction held 5 bases outside the gene matches. The CDR3 consists of 13 residues. The CDR3 sequence is CASTKDRGNGYTF. The CDR3 DNA is TGCGCCAGCACGAAGGACAGGGGGAATGGCTACACCTTC. Filled out from reference TRBV5-1 and TRBJ1-2, the complete variable domain reads KAGVTQTPRYLIKTRGQQVTLSCSPISGHRSVSWYQQTPGQGLQFLFEYFSETQRNKGNFPGRFSGRQFSNSRSEMNVSTLELGDSALYLCASTKDRGNGYTFGSGTRLTVV.

The rearrangement joins TRBV4-1 to TRBJ2-7; 8 nucleotides align to TRBD1. The CDR3 length is 14 residues. Germline V lookup: CDR1 MGHRA, CDR2 YSYEKL. The ends lost 3 bases at V and 3 bases at J; junction bases unmatched: 4. DNA for the CDR3: TGCGCCAGCAGCCATGAGGGACAGGACTACGAGCAGTACTTC. Residues: CASSHEGQDYEQYF.

This clonotype showed up many times. The chain couples TRBV6-2 or TRBV6-3 to TRBJ1-5, with unresolved D. CDR1 and CDR2 (germline): MNHEY, SVGEGT. The germline V and J ends were trimmed by 0 bases and 3 bases, with 9 bases remaining between them. This CDR3 has 15 residues. CDR3 nucleotides: TGTGCCAGCAGTTACTCAGAGGGCTACAATCAGCCCCAGCATTTT. Its translation: CASSYSEGYNQPQHF.

The genes are TRBV6-1 and TRBJ2-1, with D hard to call. Germline V CDR1 and CDR2: MNHNS, SASEGT. The CDR3 is made up of 11 amino acids. V lost 10 bases, J lost 7 bases, and 11 bases lay in between. Here the CDR3 reads CAIDVRNEQFF. The CDR3 DNA is TGTGCCATCGACGTCCGGAATGAGCAGTTCTTC.

Many counts were recorded for this clonotype. This chain connects TRBV28 to TRBJ2-6; 7 positions match TRBD1. With V trimmed by 2 bases and J by 3 bases, 4 bases remained unmatched. The germline gives CDR1 MDHEN, CDR2 SYDVKM. The CDR3 has 16 amino acids. The CDR3: CASSLATGYGANVLTF. The CDR3 DNA sequence: TGTGCCAGCAGTTTAGCGACAGGGTATGGGGCCAACGTCCTGACTTTC.

This clonotype was seen at least ten times. V is TRBV20-1 and J is TRBJ2-3; no definite D call. The germline gives CDR1 DFQATT, CDR2 SNEGSKA (reference sequence). The germline V and J ends were trimmed by 0 bases and 1 base, with 14 bases remaining between them. The length of the CDR3 is 16 residues. The CDR3 sequence: CSARDRPRKGTDTQYF. Here the CDR3 DNA reads TGCAGTGCTAGAGATCGGCCCCGGAAGGGCACAGATACGCAGTATTTT.

The genes are TRBV29-1 and TRBJ2-3; 9 bases align to TRBD2. The CDR3 is 14 amino acids. Germline V gene lookup returns CDR1 SQVTM and CDR2 ANQGSEA. V gave up 5 bases and J gave up 4 bases; unmatched junction bases: 7. The CDR3 protein is CSVFHSGRSDTQYF. The CDR3 DNA sequence: TGCAGCGTTTTCCATAGCGGGAGATCAGATACGCAGTATTTT.

V is TRBV6-2 or TRBV6-3 and J is TRBJ2-7; 9 positions agree with TRBD1. The CDR3 loop spans 14 amino acids. Germline V CDR1 and CDR2: MNHEY, SVGEGT. V lost 5 bases, J lost 4 bases, and 6 bases stayed unmatched. For the CDR3, the DNA is TGTGCCAGCAGTCTTACAGGGGGCGTTTACGAGCAGTACTTC. Amino acid sequence: CASSLTGGVYEQYF.